This record looks at one TCR beta chain sequence and its context. This clone showed up many times. The antigen it binds to is not known. No clone much larger than this one lies a single base away; base qualities are absent. Counted from cysteine to phenylalanine, this CDR3 has 10 amino acids. The CDR3 DNA has 30 bases and is translated from base 1. The germline V gene specifies SNHLY as CDR1 and FYNNEI as CDR2. V and J lose 11 bases and 7 bases, and a span of 11 bases separates them. Library preparation used the immunoSEQ multiplex PCR assay. For the multiplex PCR, a mixture combining 60 forward primers for TCR Vbeta segments and 13 reverse primers for TCR Jbeta segments was used. The CDR3 region of rearranged TCR beta genes was amplified from genomic DNA by a multiplex PCR assay. The amplified TCR beta libraries were sequenced on the Illumina HiSeq System as 87-base-pair reads. From the authors' description of their analysis: A later analysis tallied 75 million to 95 million unique TCR beta chains across the 600 to 700 repertoires, and around 12 million of those chains were shared by two or more donors. Raw reads were error-corrected and collapsed into unique sequences with a nearest-neighbor algorithm that merged closely related sequences to remove PCR and sequencing errors. To assign V, D and J gene segments, CDR3 sequences were aligned to IMGT reference sequences. For a sequence to be retained, a match of at least six nucleotides was required to both a V gene segment and a J gene segment. A rearrangement was called productive if the CDR3 had no stop codons and remained in frame with V and J, and every other rearrangement was called non-productive. CDR3 was defined by IMGT convention, running from the second conserved V-encoded cysteine to the conserved J-encoded phenylalanine. In an earlier analysis of around 540 of the donors, sequences lacking an unambiguous match to a single V gene segment were excluded. An earlier analysis of some 500 of the donors classified V segments as functional when productive rearrangements were above 56.7% and as segregating when the standard deviation between donors was above 5%. To diagnose cytomegalovirus status from the catalog of TCR beta chain sequences, a statistical classification framework was built. In a later analysis, TCR nucleotide sequences were compared against IMGT/GENE-DB human TR gene sequences so that V and J genes could be assigned. In a later analysis, CDR3 sequences and most-parsimonious VDJ recombination scenarios were assigned using the TCRdist pipeline. A later analysis defined each TCR beta chain by its CDR3 amino acid sequence plus V-gene family, and excluded reads lacking a unique V-gene family. To address suspected cross-contamination and a sequencing artifact, a later analysis removed 550 to 750 highly shared, low-generation-probability nucleotide sequences. A later analysis calculated a clonal expansion index for each public chain from normalized within-repertoire ranks of inferred template counts. In a later analysis, generation probabilities were computed using a VDJ recombination model fitted to out-of-frame rearrangements, and the results were checked against IGoR. A later analysis scored TCR-TCR, TCR-HLA and TCR-CMV co-occurrence with hypergeometric tests, applying a repertoire-size bias correction to TCR pairs. To estimate false discovery rates, a later analysis permuted the HLA or CMV assignments 20 times. In a later analysis, co-occurring TCRs were grouped with DBSCAN, and TCRdist sequence similarity was added when clustering was performed within HLA-allele-positive subsets. Repertoires with fewer than 30,000 or more than 120,000 public chains were left out of co-occurrence clustering, as were several repertoires with anomalous nucleotide sharing. In TCRdb, the immuneACCESS table is reduced to in-frame sequences with V and J assigned. These tables do not hold every clone; where another copy was compared, an unresolved V gene accounts for under half, and the others remain unexplained. D and trimming come from the DNA, and the V and J calls and clone size come from that table. This sample comprises roughly 130,000 clones, 70% to 75% of them detected only once. Of the sample, 1% to 1.5% falls within the top ten clones.

In total, 666 healthy bone marrow donors made up the cohort. All cohort members were sampled while nominally healthy, although unrecorded immune exposures were likely present. The donor was CMV seronegative and belonged to the group of under 400 seronegative cohort members. Every donor gave a peripheral blood sample, and the peripheral blood mononuclear cells from that sample were used for TCR beta sequencing. Genomic DNA extraction from the blood cell samples was performed with the Qiagen DNeasy Blood Extraction Kit. The source of the sample is a study of cytomegalovirus exposure and HLA in healthy donors (dated 2017 in TCRdb). Background on the whole study: According to an earlier analysis of a few hundred of the donors, some 170 million T cells yielded roughly 100 million unique TCR beta sequences and approximately 300 Gb of sequence data. An early release covering roughly 640 HLA-typed donors comprised about 290 gigabases of sequencing data and tens of millions of unique TCR sequences. The genetic ancestry cluster associated with self-reported Caucasian donors included 81% of the 398 genotyped donors. The study was designed to test whether signatures of past pathogen exposure could be identified by cataloging public T cell receptors. The study used immunosequencing to profile the T cell repertoires of 600 to 850 subjects and linked those repertoires to cytomegalovirus serostatus. Along with the roughly 670-subject first cohort, a separate validation cohort of around 110 different subjects was used. The study combined high-throughput TCR immunosequencing, statistical association of individual TCRs with disease status, and machine learning to predict cytomegalovirus infection status. In a later analysis, previously published TCR beta repertoires from 666 donors were re-analyzed and high-resolution HLA genotyping was added so that TCR occurrence patterns could be studied. In the later analysis, no new phenotypic data were used to find candidate immune exposures; instead, reliance was placed on TCR beta sequences and their occurrence across donors. To decide whether each TCR beta V gene segment behaved as functional or pseudogenic, an earlier analysis of approximately 620 of the donors relied on high-throughput TCR beta sequencing. Donor age, sex, ethnicity and CMV serostatus were collected together with the repertoire data. A later genetic analysis used genome-wide SNP genotypes for about 60% of the 666 donors, treating that subset as a discovery cohort. Every repertoire in the discovery cohort had been generated on one and the same sequencing platform. Both class I and class II loci were covered by HLA typing, at four-digit resolution. Typing coverage varied by locus: roughly 620-640 donors for A, B, C, DRB1 and DQB1; under 550 for DQA1; around 610 for DPA1; around 490 for DPB1. A handful of DR-DQ haplotypes were handled as single units for association and clustering because linkage in the cohort was strong. On average, over 200,000 unique TCR beta nucleotide sequences were sequenced per donor among 398 genotyped donors of the cohort, with around 19% of those sequences being non-productive.

Paper-wide results and their limitations: Assigning TCR associations to individual alleles was difficult when HLA alleles, especially DR and DQ, strongly co-occurred. A few of the identified cytomegalovirus-associated TCR beta chains were confirmed in vitro to be specific for cytomegalovirus antigens. This cohort had only TCR beta chains sequenced, and the lack of alpha or paired-chain data limited which features could be detected. The only immune exposure information available for the cohort was CMV serostatus. It was suggested by the authors that the approach could potentially be generalized to other disease states and immunological phenotypes. A further reported finding was that TCR beta sequences accurately predicted the HLA-A and HLA-B alleles for most subjects in the first cohort. A cluster of highly shared sequence variants was judged likely to be a technical artifact of the sequencing pipeline. Because some donors lacked HLA typing at each locus, the association tests relied only on the typed subset. Some IMGT-functional V segments, including TRBV6-2 and TRBV6-3, could not be told apart with the 87-base-pair reads, so those segments were excluded. Most TCR sequences were observed very rarely across donors, whereas some public TCRs were present in many individuals. In an earlier analysis of 450 to 750 of the donors, most TCR beta V segments appeared in productive rearrangements about 87% or about 30% of the time, broadly matching IMGT annotations. An association between a missense DCLRE1C variant and V-gene and J-gene trimming of TCR beta chains was found in a later genetic analysis and replicated in an independent cohort. In a later genetic analysis, fewer N-insertions in productive TCRs were reported among donors in an Asian-associated ancestry cluster than the approximately 630-donor mean. A later analysis associated 15,000 to 20,000 TCR beta sequences with specific HLA alleles at a false discovery rate of 0.05. A later analysis found that most CMV-associated TCR beta chains appeared HLA-restricted, with HLA associations seemingly driven largely by CMV exposure. In both the original and validation cohorts, the classifier was reported to diagnose cytomegalovirus status with high specificity and sensitivity. The earlier analysis of some 540 of the donors excluded roughly 17 rarely observed V segments, including chromosome 9 orphons, because counts were too low. The presence/absence analyses assumed that sequencing depth was roughly uniform across donors, and that assumption may not be true. Linkage disequilibrium might explain the correlated functional status among segregating V segments, but an unknown experimental factor could not be excluded. According to a later analysis, TCR association rates differed among HLA loci, with DRB1 alleles showing the most associated TCRs and HLA-C alleles showing the fewest. Several of the top co-occurrence clusters appeared to be linked to parvovirus B19, influenza, CMV and Epstein-Barr virus, according to a later analysis. A later analysis found that HLA-associated TCR beta chains were more clonally expanded and had lower generation probabilities than equally common non-associated chains. The study gave a list of 150 to 200 TCR beta chains associated with cytomegalovirus.

This receptor chain uses TRBV2 and TRBJ1-1; the D gene remains uncertain. The clonotype was recovered from a woman aged 40 to 50 in good health and CMV-seronegative. Sequences were obtained from PBMCs. CDR3 sequence: CASGGNEAFF. In nucleotide form, the sequence is TGTGCCTCCGGAGGGAATGAAGCTTTCTTT.